The TCR beta chain described here comes from a study of blood T cell repertoires in COVID-19. This clone was seen more than once but under ten times. Data came from immunoSEQ multiplex PCR; TCRdb stores just in-frame clones and leaves some out. The table shows around 29,000 clones, with 65% to 70% occurring only once. V was clipped by 4 bases and J by 0 bases; unmatched bases: 6. The CDR3 is 15 residues long. The germline V gene encodes CDR1 SGHAT and CDR2 FQNNGV. The sequence derives from a human donor in a cohort sampled during active COVID-19. The sequenced material came from peripheral blood. The V gene is TRBV11-2, the J gene TRBJ2-7, with 7 bases aligning to TRBD1. CDR3 loop: CASSSGRGSSYEQYF. Written as DNA, the CDR3 is TGTGCCAGCAGCTCTGGCAGGGGGTCCTCCTACGAGCAGTACTTC.